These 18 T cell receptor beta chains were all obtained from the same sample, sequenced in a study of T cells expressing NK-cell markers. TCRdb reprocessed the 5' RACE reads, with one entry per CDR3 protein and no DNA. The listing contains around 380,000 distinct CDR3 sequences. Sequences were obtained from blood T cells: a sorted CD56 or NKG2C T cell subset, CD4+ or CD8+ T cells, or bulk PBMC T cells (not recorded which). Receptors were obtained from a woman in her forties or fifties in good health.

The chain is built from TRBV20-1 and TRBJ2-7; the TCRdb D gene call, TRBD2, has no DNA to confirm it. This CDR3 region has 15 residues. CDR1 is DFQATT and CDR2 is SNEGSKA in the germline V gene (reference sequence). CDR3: CSARDISGKSYEQYF.

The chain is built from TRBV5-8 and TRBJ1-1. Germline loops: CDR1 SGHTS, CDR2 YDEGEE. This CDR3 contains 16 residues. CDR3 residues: CASSLAGWGPRAEAFF.

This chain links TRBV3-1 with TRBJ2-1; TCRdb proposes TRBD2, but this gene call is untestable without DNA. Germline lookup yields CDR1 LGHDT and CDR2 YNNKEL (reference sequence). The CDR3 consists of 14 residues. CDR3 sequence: CASSQAERGGEQFF.

The CDR3 region is CAIPVGLPNYGYTF. The chain carries TRBV28 and TRBJ1-2. Per the germline V gene, CDR1 is MDHEN and CDR2 is SYDVKM. The CDR3 sequence is 14 residues long.

The CDR3 loop is CSVRQGPNEQYF. The chain joins TRBV29-1 to TRBJ2-7; the TCRdb call, TRBD1, lacks DNA for checking. The CDR3 covers 12 residues. Germline V CDR1 and CDR2: SQVTM, ANQGSEA.

CDR3 amino acids: CAISEPGRKGDTQYF. The rearrangement links TRBV10-3 to TRBJ2-3. This CDR3 spans 15 amino acids. In germline, CDR1 is ENHRY, CDR2 SYGVKD.

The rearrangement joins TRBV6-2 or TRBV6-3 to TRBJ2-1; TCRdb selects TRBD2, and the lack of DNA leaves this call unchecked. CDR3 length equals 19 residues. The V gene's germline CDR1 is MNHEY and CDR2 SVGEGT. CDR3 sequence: CASSYGASGARSSYNEQFF.

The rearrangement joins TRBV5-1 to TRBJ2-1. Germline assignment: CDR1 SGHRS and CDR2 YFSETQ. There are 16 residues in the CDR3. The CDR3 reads CASSAAGDRSYNEQFF.

The CDR3 spells CASRRPGLAGNNEQFF. This chain uses TRBV6-5 with TRBJ2-1; TCRdb's assignment of TRBD2 cannot be checked, as there is no DNA. Germline V gene sequence: CDR1 MNHEY, CDR2 SVGAGI. This CDR3 spans 16 amino acids.

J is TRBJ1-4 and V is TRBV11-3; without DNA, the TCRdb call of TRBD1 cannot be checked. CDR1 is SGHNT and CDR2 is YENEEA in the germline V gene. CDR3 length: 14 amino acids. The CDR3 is CASSVGTGEEKLFF.

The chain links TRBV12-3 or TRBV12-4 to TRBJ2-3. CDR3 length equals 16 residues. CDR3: CASRESSLRVTDTQYF.

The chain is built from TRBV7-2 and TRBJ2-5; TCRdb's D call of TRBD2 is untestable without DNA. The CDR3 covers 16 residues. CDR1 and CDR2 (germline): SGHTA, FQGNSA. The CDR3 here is CASSLETSEYQETQYF.

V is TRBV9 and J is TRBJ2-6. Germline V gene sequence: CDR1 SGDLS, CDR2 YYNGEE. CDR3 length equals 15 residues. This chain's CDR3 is CASSVVSTGANVLTF. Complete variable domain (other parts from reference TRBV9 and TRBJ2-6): DSGVTQTPKHLITATGQRVTLRCSPRSGDLSVYWYQQSLDQGLQFLIQYYNGEERAKGNILERFSAQQFPDLHSELNLSSLELGDSALYFCASSVVSTGANVLTFGAGSRLTVL.

The CDR3 sequence is CASKEQRSSYEQYF. V gene TRBV19 combines with J gene TRBJ2-7. Looked up from germline, CDR1 is LNHDA and CDR2 is SQIVND (reference sequence). The CDR3 consists of 14 residues.

This chain's CDR3 is CSAPGQVGGNEQFF. The chain is built from TRBV20-1 and TRBJ2-1; TCRdb's assignment of TRBD1 cannot be checked, as there is no DNA. In germline, CDR1 is DFQATT, CDR2 SNEGSKA (reference sequence). The CDR3 consists of 14 residues.

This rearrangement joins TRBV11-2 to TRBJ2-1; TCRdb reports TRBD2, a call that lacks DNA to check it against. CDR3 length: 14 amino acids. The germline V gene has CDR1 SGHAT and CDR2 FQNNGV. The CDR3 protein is CASSPSSDYNEQFF.

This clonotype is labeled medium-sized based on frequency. CDR3 region: CASSLGTSPNEQFF. The chain joins TRBV28 to TRBJ2-1; TCRdb calls TRBD2, which cannot be checked without DNA. Germline V gene data show CDR1 as MDHEN and CDR2 as SYDVKM. The CDR3 is made up of 14 amino acids.

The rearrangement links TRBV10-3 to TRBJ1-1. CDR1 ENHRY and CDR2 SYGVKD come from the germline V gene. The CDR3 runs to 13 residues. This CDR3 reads CAISDFQRLDAFF.